This T cell receptor beta chain was observed in a study of shared clonotypes between healthy human individuals. Study-wide context: CD8 memory received one plate per donor, CD8 naive two, CD4 memory three and CD4 naive three.

Broader study findings: Clonotype sharing across a few donors was observed for 4.5% to 6.5% of naive CD4 clonotypes.

Subsets obtained from CD4+ cells comprised CD45RA+ naive and CD45RA-negative memory cells. Per the original methods: With immunoSEQ giving junction-only sequences and no quality scores, filtering differed. Only in-frame clones appear in the TCRdb table, and some are missing; sequencing was by immunoSEQ multiplex PCR. V and J calls and clone size are those listed in that table; D and trimming were worked out from the DNA. The profile covers roughly 2 million clones, with roughly 94% appearing a single time and about 0.13% taken by the ten largest. Notes on this clone: What it recognizes is unknown.

V was clipped by 0 bases and J by 7 bases, with 12 bases between them. The CDR3 totals 14 residues. Germline V lookup: CDR1 MNHEY, CDR2 SVGAGI. The sample consisted of naive CD4+ T cells sorted from blood. Subset defined: CD45RA+ positively selected. The chain couples TRBV6-5 to TRBJ1-2; possibly TRBD1 for D (6 bases). The receptor comes from a man between 18 and 35 years old in good health. Here the CDR3 DNA reads TGTGCCAGCAGTTACTCTGGGGGGGCCAGTGGCTACACCTTC. Translated: CASSYSGGASGYTF.